These 28 T cell receptor beta chains originate from one sample sequenced in a study of OX40 agonist ivuxolimab in advanced cancers. Using immunoSEQ multiplex PCR, the repertoire was profiled, and TCRdb retains in-frame clones only, with some absent. The sample shows 20,000 or so clones, 70% to 90% of them seen only once. The sequenced sample was CD4+ or CD8+ T cells sorted from blood, obtained in a trial of the OX40 agonist ivuxolimab. Receptor source: an adult with an advanced solid tumor such as melanoma, head and neck, liver or kidney cancer.

The rearrangement links TRBV27 to TRBJ2-7, with no clear D. From germline, CDR1 is MNHEY and CDR2 SMNVEV (reference sequence). The CDR3 is made up of 12 amino acids. V dropped 10 bases and J dropped 3 bases, with 13 bases sitting between them. The CDR3 DNA is TGTGCCACCCTCTCCCCAATCTACGAGCAGTACTTC. Protein sequence: CATLSPIYEQYF.

This clone was detected only once. The chain couples TRBV19 to TRBJ1-5; 7 nucleotides line up with TRBD1. CDR3 size: 17 residues. CDR1 and CDR2 (germline): LNHDA, SQIVND (reference sequence). After removal of 3 bases from V and 4 bases from J, the junction contained 12 bases not matched to a gene. Here the CDR3 reads CASSIMNPGTDNQPQHF. The CDR3 DNA reads TGTGCCAGTAGTATTATGAACCCCGGGACAGATAATCAGCCCCAGCATTTT.

This sequence joins TRBV4-1 and TRBJ2-7; 7 nucleotides match TRBD1. Germline loops: CDR1 MGHRA, CDR2 YSYEKL. The ends lost 1 base at V and 6 bases at J; junction bases unmatched: 9. The CDR3 has 15 residues. The CDR3 DNA sequence: TGCGCCAGCAGCCAAGGACAGGGCTACTCTAGCGAGCAGTACTTC. Amino acid sequence: CASSQGQGYSSEQYF.

The chain carries TRBV6-1 and TRBJ1-3; D possibly corresponds to TRBD1 (6 bases). The germline V gene encodes CDR1 MNHNS and CDR2 SASEGT. V lost 4 bases to trimming and J lost 4 bases, with 11 bases between them. The CDR3 totals 14 residues. The CDR3 sequence: CASSARTDGNTIYF. Written as DNA, the CDR3 is TGTGCCAGCAGTGCTAGGACAGACGGAAACACCATATATTTT.

The chain employs TRBV7-8 and TRBJ2-3; the match to TRBD2 covers 10 bases. Germline V gene sequence: CDR1 SGHVS, CDR2 FQNEAQ. The CDR3 is 15 amino acids. J lost 4 bases, V lost 5 bases, and 6 bases had no gene match. Here the CDR3 DNA reads TGTGCCAGCAGCCTTAGCGGGGGGATGGCAGATACGCAGTATTTT. Translation: CASSLSGGMADTQYF.

This clone is a singleton in its sample. The chain employs TRBV20-1 and TRBJ2-1; D remains ambiguous. CDR3 length: 10 amino acids. Per the germline V gene, CDR1 is DFQATT and CDR2 is SNEGSKA (reference sequence). V dropped 5 bases and J dropped 7 bases, with 6 bases sitting between them. CDR3 protein: CSALENEQFF. The DNA of the CDR3 is TGCAGTGCTCTAGAAAATGAGCAGTTCTTC.

The chain employs TRBV5-1 and TRBJ2-3, with 11 bases aligning to TRBD1. Trimming removed 3 bases from V and 4 bases from J; junction bases left unmatched: 4. The CDR3 spans 15 residues. CDR1 and CDR2 from the germline V gene are SGHRS and YFSETQ. CDR3 sequence reads: CASSSGQGAADTQYF. The CDR3 DNA follows: TGCGCCAGCAGCTCCGGACAGGGGGCGGCAGATACGCAGTATTTT.

The chain has TRBV2 and TRBJ1-4; D is possibly TRBD1 (5 bases). CDR1 is SNHLY and CDR2 is FYNNEI in the germline V gene. V lost 7 bases and J lost 8, with 20 bases in between. This CDR3 is 15 amino acids long. CDR3 DNA: TGTGCCAGCAAGTTTAAGACAGATCAAACCGAAAAACTGTTTTTT. Protein product: CASKFKTDQTEKLFF.

This chain joins TRBV7-9 and TRBJ1-2, with a possible D match to TRBD1 (5 bases). The CDR3 consists of 12 residues. Between the trimmed V and J ends, which lost 1 base and 7 bases, there was a span of 7 bases. Germline V gives CDR1 SEHNR, CDR2 FQNEAQ (reference sequence). CDR3 sequence: CASSLGDSGYTF. CDR3 in DNA: TGTGCCAGCAGCTTAGGAGACAGTGGCTACACCTTC. Complete variable domain (other parts from reference TRBV7-9 and TRBJ1-2): DTGVSQNPRHKITKRGQNVTFRCDPISEHNRLYWYRQTLGQGPEFLTYFQNEAQLEKSRLLSDRFSAERPKGSFSTLEIQRTEQGDSAMYLCASSLGDSGYTFGSGTRLTVV.

The chain couples TRBV7-8 to TRBJ2-2; D unresolved. The V gene's germline CDR1 is SGHVS and CDR2 FQNEAQ. The length of the CDR3 is 15 residues. V was trimmed by 11 bases and J by 0 bases, leaving 16 bases between them. CDR3 in DNA: TGTGCCGGCCTGGGGATCCCCTCGAACACCGGGGAGCTGTTTTTT. Its protein product is CAGLGIPSNTGELFF.

The chain couples TRBV4-1 to TRBJ2-7, with TRBD1 as a possible D gene (5 bases). This CDR3 spans 15 amino acids. Germline lookup yields CDR1 MGHRA and CDR2 YSYEKL. V lost 1 base and J 3 bases, leaving 13 bases between the germline ends. CDR3 region: CASSQVPRAVYEQYF. DNA of the CDR3: TGCGCCAGCAGCCAAGTACCCAGGGCGGTCTACGAGCAGTACTTC.

The chain joins TRBV5-1 to TRBJ1-1; TRBD1 aligns across 8 bases. The V and J ends lost 1 base and 1 base, in that order; junction bases with no gene match: 6. Germline values: CDR1 SGHRS, CDR2 YFSETQ. This CDR3 comprises 16 residues. Here the CDR3 reads CASSLIQGATNTEAFF. The CDR3 coding sequence is TGCGCCAGCAGCTTGATCCAGGGGGCGACGAACACTGAAGCTTTCTTT.

V is TRBV6-6 and J is TRBJ2-5, with TRBD2 matching over 8 bases. Germline V gives CDR1 MNHNY, CDR2 SVGAGI (reference sequence). V shed 2 bases, J shed 1 base, and the junction held 6 bases outside the gene matches. The CDR3 consists of 16 residues. CDR3 sequence reads: CASSYPGGALQETQYF. The CDR3 region has the DNA TGTGCCAGCAGTTACCCCGGGGGGGCGCTCCAAGAGACCCAGTACTTC.

The genes are TRBV15 and TRBJ2-7; no firm D call. The CDR3 is 12 amino acids. CDR1 LNHNV and CDR2 YYDKDF come from the germline V gene (reference sequence). The V end was cut by 5 bases, the J end by 2 bases, with 7 bases between. The CDR3 sequence is CATSGDAYEQYF. Here the CDR3 DNA reads TGTGCCACCAGCGGGGATGCCTACGAGCAGTACTTC.

The chain links TRBV6-6 to TRBJ2-5; 7 bases align to TRBD1. Germline V gene sequence: CDR1 MNHNY, CDR2 SVGAGI (reference sequence). After removal of 7 bases from V and 0 bases from J, the junction contained 11 bases not matched to a gene. This CDR3 has 16 residues. The CDR3 DNA reads as TGTGCCAGCACAACTGGACAGGCGACGTACCAAGAGACCCAGTACTTC. The encoded protein is CASTTGQATYQETQYF.

CDR3 sequence: CRYCQPPGQGARAYEQYF. CDR3 nucleotide sequence: TGCAGGTATTGCCAACCTCCGGGACAGGGGGCGAGGGCCTACGAGCAGTACTTC. The chain recombines TRBV29-1 with TRBJ2-7, with 12 bases identical to TRBD1. Germline V gene sequence: CDR1 SQVTM, CDR2 ANQGSEA. The CDR3 is made up of 18 amino acids.

The rearrangement joins TRBV14 to TRBJ2-2; 7 nucleotides line up with TRBD2. Germline loops: CDR1 SGHDN, CDR2 FVKESK. This CDR3 is built from 17 residues. With V trimmed by 2 bases and J by 1 base, 7 bases remained unmatched. In DNA, the CDR3 is TGTGCCAGCAGCCAACTTTACGGGGGGATGAACACCGGGGAGCTGTTTTTT. Its protein product is CASSQLYGGMNTGELFF.

This chain connects TRBV12-5 to TRBJ1-1; 7 nucleotides match TRBD1. This CDR3 comprises 14 residues. V dropped 3 bases and J dropped 1; count of bases not matched to a gene: 2. Germline V lookup: CDR1 LGHNT, CDR2 FRNRAP. CDR3 nucleotide sequence: TGTGCTAGTGGTTTCGGGACAGCGAACACTGAAGCTTTCTTT. This encodes CASGFGTANTEAFF.

V gene TRBV11-3 combines with J gene TRBJ2-2; either TRBD1 or TRBD2 may supply D (6 bases each). CDR1 SGHNT and CDR2 YENEEA come from the germline V gene. The CDR3 sequence is 17 residues long. Deletions cut 5 bases from V and 7 bases from J, with 23 bases between. CDR3: CASSPRSGGARDGELFF. CDR3 in DNA: TGTGCCAGCAGCCCTCGGTCCGGGGGCGCGCGTGACGGGGAGCTGTTTTTT.

The gene calls are TRBV27 and TRBJ1-2, with 10 bases identical to TRBD1. The CDR3 totals 12 residues. The germline V gene has CDR1 MNHEY and CDR2 SMNVEV (reference sequence). With 10 bases clipped from V and 8 bases from J, the junction kept 7 bases outside the gene matches. CDR3 DNA: TGTGCCACCCAGACAGGGGGCCGCGGCTACACCTTC. Encoded protein: CATQTGGRGYTF.

The V and J genes are TRBV27 and TRBJ1-1; possibly TRBD1 for D (6 bases). V lost 0 bases and J lost 5, with 13 bases in between. CDR3 length equals 15 residues. Per the germline V gene, CDR1 is MNHEY and CDR2 is SMNVEV (reference sequence). CDR3 DNA sequence: TGTGCCAGCAGTTTATCTGTACAGGGAAGTACTGAAGCTTTCTTT. It specifies CASSLSVQGSTEAFF.

The chain uses TRBV4-1 and TRBJ2-1, with TRBD2 matching over 10 bases. J gave up 6 bases and V 1 base, and 3 bases lay outside the gene matches. This CDR3 comprises 15 residues. Germline values: CDR1 MGHRA, CDR2 YSYEKL. The CDR3 nucleotides read TGCGCCAGCAGCCAAGTAGCGGGGGGACTCAATGAGCAGTTCTTC. It encodes CASSQVAGGLNEQFF.

The V gene is TRBV5-1, the J gene TRBJ1-1; D is ambiguous. V dropped 2 bases and J dropped 4 bases, with 6 bases sitting between them. CDR1 and CDR2 from the germline V gene are SGHRS and YFSETQ. The CDR3 runs 12 residues. DNA for the CDR3: TGCGCCAGCAGCTTTGTGGGCACTGAAGCTTTCTTT. Protein sequence: CASSFVGTEAFF.

The chain is built from TRBV27 and TRBJ1-1; 7 bases are a match to TRBD1. Looked up from germline, CDR1 is MNHEY and CDR2 is SMNVEV (reference sequence). J was trimmed by 2 bases and V by 0 bases; bases with no gene match: 6. This CDR3 is built from 16 residues. The chain's CDR3 is CASSLSPTGLNTEAFF. CDR3 bases: TGTGCCAGCAGTTTATCCCCGACAGGGCTCAACACTGAAGCTTTCTTT.

This clone has a single count. The chain recombines TRBV29-1 with TRBJ1-6, with TRBD1 as a possible D gene (5 bases). Trimming left V 7 bases short and J 1 base short, with 23 bases between. CDR1 and CDR2 (germline): SQVTM, ANQGSEA. The CDR3 is 18 residues long. The CDR3, as DNA: TGCAGCGCCCCCGGGCAGGGAGTAAAGAATTCCTATAATTCACCCCTCCACTTT. It codes for CSAPGQGVKNSYNSPLHF.

The chain joins TRBV4-1 to TRBJ1-5; D possibly corresponds to TRBD1 (5 bases). Trimming removed 5 bases from V and 0 bases from J, with 8 bases in between. The CDR3 contains 14 residues. Germline V gives CDR1 MGHRA, CDR2 YSYEKL. The CDR3 DNA follows: TGCGCCAGCAGCGAGGGGTATAGCAATCAGCCCCAGCATTTT. Protein: CASSEGYSNQPQHF.

This chain joins TRBV6-6 and TRBJ2-5, with D perhaps matching TRBD2 (5 bases). V was shortened by 6 bases and J by 1 base, with 18 bases between the two germline ends. The CDR3 is 16 residues long. From germline, CDR1 is MNHNY and CDR2 SVGAGI (reference sequence). The CDR3 is CASSLPHGELQETQYF. Here the CDR3 DNA reads TGTGCCAGCAGCCTCCCTCACGGGGAACTCCAAGAGACCCAGTACTTC.

This clone was seen just once. The chain links TRBV5-4 to TRBJ1-2, with 10 nucleotides matching TRBD1. V was clipped by 3 bases and J by 2 bases; unmatched bases: 4. Germline CDR1 SGHNT, CDR2 YYREEE (reference sequence). The CDR3 length is 15 residues. The CDR3: CASSYRGQGNYGYTF. CDR3 nucleotides: TGTGCCAGCAGCTATCGGGGACAGGGGAACTATGGCTACACCTTC.